The 25 T cell receptor beta chains listed next were all sequenced from one sample in a study of blood T cell repertoires in COVID-19. Profiling relied on immunoSEQ multiplex PCR, and the TCRdb table lists in-frame clones only, not all of them. The profile shows 100,000 to 150,000 clones, around 87% of them singletons. Input material: peripheral blood. These TCRs come from an older woman with acute or convalescent COVID-19.

The chain uses TRBV25-1 and TRBJ1-6; D may be TRBD1 (5 bases). Germline V lookup: CDR1 MGHDK, CDR2 SYGVNS. Trimming stripped 1 base from V and 3 bases from J, with 10 bases between. The CDR3 extends over 16 amino acids. The DNA of the CDR3 is TGTGCCAGCAGTGAATCGGGCGGGGGCTATAATTCACCCCTCCACTTT. This sequence encodes CASSESGGGYNSPLHF.

A single count supports this clone. This chain links TRBV3-1 (or the pseudogene TRBV3-2) with TRBJ2-3, with a possible D match to TRBD1 (6 bases). Trimming shortened V by 4 bases and J by 10 bases, and 9 bases separated the two germline ends. CDR3 length equals 11 residues. The germline CDR1 and CDR2 sequences are LGHDT and YNNKEL (reference sequence). Here the CDR3 reads CASSPGHAQYF. CDR3 in DNA: TGTGCCAGCAGCCCGGGACACGCGCAGTATTTT.

This sequence joins TRBV12-3 or TRBV12-4 and TRBJ2-3, with D hard to call. This CDR3 is built from 11 residues. Between the trimmed V and J ends, which lost 5 bases and 7 bases, there was a span of 7 bases. The CDR3 DNA sequence: TGTGCCAGCAGTCTAACCTATACGCAGTATTTT. Its protein is CASSLTYTQYF.

Only one count was recorded for this clone. The J gene is TRBJ2-1, the V gene TRBV19; D call uncertain. The CDR3 consists of 11 residues. Germline CDR1 LNHDA, CDR2 SQIVND (reference sequence). V lost 7 bases and J 9 bases, leaving 10 bases between the germline ends. The CDR3 sequence is CASIPRSEQFF. The CDR3 DNA reads as TGTGCCAGTATCCCTCGCAGTGAGCAGTTCTTC.

The chain recombines TRBV11-2 with TRBJ2-1; 14 nucleotides align to TRBD2. Germline assignment: CDR1 SGHAT and CDR2 FQNNGV. V trimming: 5 bases; J trimming: 10 bases; junction bases outside the gene matches: 4. The CDR3 spans 14 residues. Here the CDR3 DNA reads TGTGCCAGCAGCCCGGGACTAGCGGGAGTAGAGCAGTTCTTC. It yields the protein CASSPGLAGVEQFF.

This sequence joins TRBV11-2 and TRBJ2-1, with TRBD2 matching over 9 bases. V lost 6 bases to trimming and J lost 7 bases; unmatched junction nucleotides: 10. Per the germline V gene, CDR1 is SGHAT and CDR2 is FQNNGV. There are 15 residues in the CDR3. In DNA form, the CDR3 reads TGTGCCAGCAGGTCTGTGGGACTAGCCTCTAATGAGCAGTTCTTC. As protein: CASRSVGLASNEQFF. The variable domain in full, with the rest retrieved from reference TRBV11-2 and TRBJ2-1, is EAGVAQSPRYKIIEKRQSVAFWCNPISGHATLYWYQQILGQGPKLLIQFQNNGVVDDSQLPKDRFSAERLKGVDSTLKIQPAKLEDSAVYLCASRSVGLASNEQFFGPGTRLTVL.

The sample holds one count of this clone. The chain uses TRBV19 and TRBJ2-1, with 7 bases aligning to TRBD2. The length of the CDR3 is 15 residues. The V segment lost 5 bases and the J segment 5 bases; nucleotides outside the gene matches: 9. CDR1 is LNHDA, CDR2 SQIVND, per germline (reference sequence). CDR3 region: CASSLWREQNNEQFF. CDR3 in DNA: TGTGCCAGTAGTCTATGGCGGGAGCAAAACAATGAGCAGTTCTTC.

This clone was detected once. The V and J genes are TRBV10-2 and TRBJ1-5; the D gene is possibly TRBD1 (6 bases). CDR3 size: 15 residues. Germline CDR1 reads WSHSY; CDR2 reads SAAADI. Trimming took 2 bases from V and 2 from J, leaving 10 bases between them. CDR3 sequence (DNA): TGCGCCAGCAGTGAGACACAGGGCCGCAATCAGCCCCAGCATTTT. This translates into CASSETQGRNQPQHF.

This chain uses TRBV5-4 with TRBJ2-1; D perhaps matches TRBD2 (6 bases). This CDR3 comprises 14 residues. Germline lookup yields CDR1 SGHNT and CDR2 YYREEE (reference sequence). The V end lost 0 bases, the J end lost 9 bases, and 13 bases lay between the germline ends. The CDR3 region is CASSLAGGRGEQFF. The CDR3, as DNA: TGTGCCAGCAGCTTGGCCGGAGGGAGAGGTGAGCAGTTCTTC.

The gene calls are TRBV6-5 and TRBJ1-6; no clear D gene. Germline CDR1 MNHEY, CDR2 SVGAGI. The length of the CDR3 is 15 residues. Trimming took off 0 bases at V and 7 bases at J, with 10 bases between the two ends. In DNA form, the CDR3 reads TGTGCCAGCAGTTACTCTATCGCAGTCAATTCACCCCTCCACTTT. This gives the protein CASSYSIAVNSPLHF.

The chain employs TRBV11-1 and TRBJ2-5, with 9 bases that match TRBD2. The CDR3 is 14 residues long. Germline V gives CDR1 SGHAT, CDR2 FQDESV (reference sequence). V lost 3 bases, J lost 5 bases, and 4 bases stayed unmatched. The CDR3 spells CASSFAGGPETQYF. The CDR3 region has the DNA TGTGCCAGCAGCTTCGCGGGAGGGCCCGAGACCCAGTACTTC.

The chain employs TRBV6-5 and TRBJ1-6; 10 nucleotides line up with TRBD1. V gave up 7 bases and J gave up 10 bases; unmatched junction bases: 7. Per the germline V gene, CDR1 is MNHEY and CDR2 is SVGAGI. This CDR3 contains 14 residues. CDR3 protein: CASMTGQGGSPLHF. DNA of the CDR3: TGTGCCAGCATGACTGGACAGGGGGGATCACCCCTCCACTTT.

This rearrangement joins TRBV7-3 to TRBJ1-1; D might be TRBD1 (6 bases). Per germline, CDR1 SGHTA and CDR2 FQGTGA. The CDR3 is made up of 17 amino acids. V lost 2 bases and J lost 0, with 16 bases in between. CDR3 amino acids: CASSLGRGPPLNTEAFF. In DNA, the CDR3 is TGTGCCAGCAGCTTAGGCAGGGGCCCCCCTCTGAACACTGAAGCTTTCTTT. Full variable domain (rest looked up from reference TRBV7-3 and TRBJ1-1): GAGVSQTPSNKVTEKGKYVELRCDPISGHTALYWYRQSLGQGPEFLIYFQGTGAADDSGLPNDRFFAVRPEGSVSTLKIQRTERGDSAVYLCASSLGRGPPLNTEAFFGQGTRLTVV.

The V gene is TRBV2, the J gene TRBJ1-2; D remains unclear. CDR3 length: 12 amino acids. The V gene's germline CDR1 is SNHLY and CDR2 FYNNEI. With 4 bases removed from V and 8 bases from J, the gap between germline ends came to 11 bases. The CDR3 loop is CASSGLVAGYTF. The CDR3 DNA reads TGTGCCAGCAGTGGTCTCGTAGCGGGCTACACCTTC.

This sequence joins TRBV7-9 and TRBJ2-2, with 10 bases aligning to TRBD2. This CDR3 spans 15 amino acids. Trimming took 3 bases from V and 5 from J; bases not matched to a gene: 3. The germline gives CDR1 SEHNR, CDR2 FQNEAQ (reference sequence). CDR3 in DNA: TGTGCCAGCAGCTTCGTTAGCGGGAGGACCGGGGAGCTGTTTTTT. It encodes CASSFVSGRTGELFF. Looking up the rest from reference TRBV7-9 and TRBJ2-2 gives the full variable domain: DTGVSQNPRHKITKRGQNVTFRCDPISEHNRLYWYRQTLGQGPEFLTYFQNEAQLEKSRLLSDRFSAERPKGSFSTLEIQRTEQGDSAMYLCASSFVSGRTGELFFGEGSRLTVL.

This chain uses TRBV24-1 with TRBJ1-4; tentatively, D is TRBD1 (6 bases). Trimming took 6 bases from V and 0 from J, leaving 13 bases between them. Germline V lookup: CDR1 KGHDR, CDR2 SFDVKD. The CDR3 consists of 16 residues. The CDR3 nucleotides are TGTGCCACCAGTCCGGGGACACACGCAACTAATGAAAAACTGTTTTTT. Protein: CATSPGTHATNEKLFF.

The J gene is TRBJ2-1, the V gene TRBV20-1, with 8 bases that match TRBD1. V lost 7 bases and J lost 14; bases outside the gene matches: 7. This CDR3 spans 10 amino acids. The germline V gene has CDR1 DFQATT and CDR2 SNEGSKA (reference sequence). The CDR3 coding sequence is TGCAGTGGTTTCCAGGGGGCTGAGTTCTTC. Its translation is CSGFQGAEFF.

V is TRBV19 and J is TRBJ1-5; D ambiguous. Germline V CDR1 and CDR2: LNHDA, SQIVND (reference sequence). V gave up 3 bases and J gave up 8 bases, with 11 bases separating them. The CDR3 is made up of 13 amino acids. DNA for the CDR3: TGTGCCAGTAGTATTGGGCTATGGGAGCCCCAGCATTTT. Encoded protein: CASSIGLWEPQHF.

V and J are TRBV28 and TRBJ2-1, with D uncertain. The CDR3 contains 15 residues. Germline V gene data show CDR1 as MDHEN and CDR2 as SYDVKM. The V gene lost 5 bases and the J gene lost 1 base, with 12 bases spanning the gap. The CDR3 coding sequence is TGTGCCAGCAGTGATATAGTTGAATCCTACAATGAGCAGTTCTTC. It is translated as CASSDIVESYNEQFF.

The chain is built from TRBV28 and TRBJ2-1; weak D call: TRBD1 (6 bases). The germline V and J ends were trimmed by 2 bases and 6 bases, with 14 bases remaining between them. This CDR3 has 15 residues. Germline assignment: CDR1 MDHEN and CDR2 SYDVKM. This CDR3 is CASSLRARGGNEQFF. The CDR3 DNA reads TGTGCCAGCAGTTTACGGGCCAGGGGCGGCAATGAGCAGTTCTTC.

V is TRBV12-3 or TRBV12-4 and J is TRBJ1-2; unclear D gene. V was trimmed by 3 bases and J by 5 bases, leaving 10 bases between them. This CDR3 is built from 13 residues. Written as DNA, the CDR3 is TGTGCCAGCAGTTTTGATGTGACTTATGGCTACACCTTC. It is translated as CASSFDVTYGYTF.

This clone came up a few times. The chain combines TRBV5-6 with TRBJ2-5; D call uncertain. The CDR3 is 13 residues long. Per germline, CDR1 SGHDT and CDR2 YYEEEE. Trimming took off 1 base at V and 5 bases at J, with 9 bases between the two ends. The CDR3 DNA sequence: TGTGCCAGCAGCTTGAGCGCGAGGGAGACCCAGTACTTC. Its protein product is CASSLSARETQYF.

The chain uses TRBV10-3 and TRBJ1-1; D is perhaps TRBD1 (6 bases). The CDR3 extends over 15 amino acids. Deletions cut 0 bases from V and 0 bases from J, with 8 bases between. The germline CDR1 and CDR2 sequences are ENHRY and SYGVKD. Here the CDR3 DNA reads TGTGCCATCAGTGAGTCAGGGGGATTGAACACTGAAGCTTTCTTT. Its protein is CAISESGGLNTEAFF.

In its sample, this clone was seen once. The V gene is TRBV10-3, the J gene TRBJ2-7; D uncertain. V dropped 2 bases and J dropped 3 bases, with 8 bases sitting between them. The CDR3 covers 13 residues. Germline-derived CDR1 and CDR2 are ENHRY and SYGVKD. The CDR3 reads CAISEQDNYEQYV. CDR3 nucleotides: TGTGCCATCAGTGAGCAGGATAACTACGAGCAGTACGTC.

The rearrangement joins TRBV18 to TRBJ2-7, with a possible D match to TRBD2 (5 bases). The CDR3 contains 13 residues. Trimming stripped 5 bases from V and 0 bases from J, with 8 bases between. CDR1 KGHSH and CDR2 LQKENI come from the germline V gene. The CDR3 DNA is TGTGCCAGCTCAGACGGGATCTCCTACGAGCAGTACTTC. This sequence encodes CASSDGISYEQYF.